This T cell receptor (beta chain) derives from a study of blood T cell repertoires in COVID-19. Measured with immunoSEQ multiplex PCR; TCRdb has only the in-frame clones, and not every one. The data hold 110,000 or so clones, with 70% to 90% observed a single time. The germline V gene has CDR1 MDHEN and CDR2 SYDVKM. V gave up 4 bases and J gave up 8 bases, with 9 bases separating them. CDR3 length equals 12 residues. The TCR comes from a man aged 55 to 70 with acute or convalescent COVID-19. Sequenced sample: peripheral blood. The J gene is TRBJ2-1, the V gene TRBV28, with D possibly being TRBD2 (6 bases). DNA of the CDR3: TGTGCCAGCAGTTCCAGGGAGGATGAGCAGTTCTTC. Translation gives CASSSREDEQFF.